The rows below give T cell receptor beta chains drawn from one sample of a study of T cell changes during pregnancy in multiple sclerosis. The assay was immunoSEQ multiplex PCR, and TCRdb's table has in-frame clones only and misses some. The sample contains tens of thousands of clones, more than 90% of which appear only once. Material: CD8+ T cells from peripheral blood mononuclear cells, obtained in the third trimester of pregnancy. Receptors were obtained from a female donor with multiple sclerosis, enrolled in a pregnancy study. CDR3s include the opening cysteine and the closing phenylalanine or tryptophan. D genes are given only for firm matches. A clone size is listed for some rows: how often the clone was seen (once, few, many), or a class if it is expanded.

J,D,size,V,CDR3,DNA
TRBJ2-5,NA,NA,TRBV28,CASSFRRDDYSDQETQYF,TGTGCCAGCAGTTTCCGGCGGGACGATTACTCTGATCAAGAGACCCAGTACTTC
TRBJ2-1,NA,NA,TRBV28,CASSPLGRSSYNEQFF,TGTGCCAGCAGCCCTCTGGGGAGATCCTCCTACAATGAGCAGTTCTTC
TRBJ2-7,NA,NA,TRBV19,CASTPGGGGGYEQYF,TGTGCCAGTACCCCTGGGGGAGGCGGTGGTTACGAGCAGTACTTC
TRBJ2-1,TRBD1,NA,TRBV27,CASSTPTGAYNEQFF,TGTGCCAGCAGTACACCCACAGGGGCCTACAATGAGCAGTTCTTC
TRBJ1-5,TRBD1,NA,TRBV7-8,CASSLDFRQGAKRQPQHF,TGTGCCAGCAGCTTAGATTTTAGGCAGGGGGCGAAACGACAGCCCCAGCATTTT
TRBJ2-2,NA,NA,TRBV29-1,CSVGVWTQADTGELFF,TGCAGCGTTGGAGTGTGGACTCAGGCCGACACCGGGGAGCTGTTTTTT
TRBJ1-4,NA,NA,TRBV6-5,CASSYSFSLNEKLFF,TGTGCCAGCAGTTACTCGTTCAGTCTTAATGAAAAACTGTTTTTT
TRBJ2-1,NA,once,TRBV4-1,CASSQGSRAHEQFF,TGCGCCAGCAGCCAAGGGTCCAGGGCTCATGAGCAGTTCTTC
TRBJ1-5,NA,once,TRBV15,CATSRARWERYSNQPQHF,TGTGCCACCAGCAGAGCCCGGTGGGAGAGATATAGCAATCAGCCCCAGCATTTT
TRBJ2-5,TRBD2,NA,TRBV11-2,CASSLGSAGGPGETQYF,TGTGCCAGCAGCTTAGGGTCAGCGGGAGGGCCTGGAGAGACCCAGTACTTC
TRBJ1-2,NA,NA,TRBV27,CASQGPSAGYTF,TGTGCCAGTCAGGGGCCTTCCGCTGGCTACACCTTC
TRBJ1-1,NA,NA,TRBV6-1,CASGGGHTEAFF,TGTGCCAGTGGGGGGGGACACACTGAAGCTTTCTTT
TRBJ1-1,NA,NA,TRBV27,CASSYDRLDTEAFF,TGTGCCAGCAGTTATGACCGACTGGACACTGAAGCTTTCTTT
TRBJ1-2,TRBD1,NA,TRBV10-3,CAISKGQGANYGYTF,TGTGCCATCAGTAAGGGACAGGGGGCTAACTATGGCTACACCTTC
TRBJ2-3,NA,NA,TRBV29-1,CSVELRAPDTQYF,TGCAGCGTTGAATTGCGAGCGCCAGATACGCAGTATTTT
TRBJ2-7,TRBD1,NA,TRBV7-9,CASRGGQGAPLEQYF,TGTGCCAGCAGGGGTGGACAGGGGGCTCCTCTCGAGCAGTACTTC
TRBJ1-6,TRBD1,NA,TRBV6-7,CASSQPWFPGTGATYNSPLHF,TGTGCCAGCAGCCAACCCTGGTTCCCCGGGACAGGGGCCACATATAATTCACCCCTCCACTTT
TRBJ2-3,NA,NA,TRBV4-1,CASSPSEGETDTQYF,TGCGCCAGCAGCCCCAGTGAGGGGGAGACAGATACGCAGTATTTT